What follows is one TCR beta chain and its context. The data belong to a study of T cell repertoires in cytomegalovirus infection. J lost 4 bases, V lost 4 bases, and 7 bases had no gene match. The CDR3 length is 16 residues. In germline, CDR1 is SGHVS, CDR2 FNYEAQ. Via MiXCR, TCRdb re-called the reads, giving one row per CDR3 protein. The sample contains 300,000 to 400,000 distinct CDR3 sequences, around a sixth of which appear only once. This chain connects TRBV7-6 to TRBJ2-5, with 12 bases identical to TRBD2. Specimen: PBMCs. The sequence came from a human donor in good health (CMV status not recorded). Some clones in this sample may be carry-over from other donors' samples. The CDR3 DNA is TGTGCCAGCAGCTCATGGACTAGCGGGATCCTAGAGACCCAGTACTTC. Translated, it gives CASSSWTSGILETQYF.